Described below is a single TCR beta chain sequence and its context. Its antigen is unknown. These data are taken from a study of cytomegalovirus exposure and HLA in healthy donors. Background on the study: Sequencing of about 179 million T cells in an earlier analysis found 100 million or so unique TCR beta sequences. Notes on the study in general: Sequencing artifact likely explains a cluster of highly shared sequence variants.

PCR primers comprised 60 Vbeta and 13 Jbeta primers. The data were produced by immunoSEQ multiplex PCR, yet TCRdb's version contains in-frame clones alone and is incomplete. This sample has some 180,000 clones; 70% to 80% occur once, and the top ten carry just under 3%. Sequenced: PBMCs. The sequence was collected from a woman in her thirties in good health and CMV-seronegative.

CDR3 protein: CAISDQLGPEETQYF. The CDR3 DNA reads TGTGCCATCAGTGACCAACTAGGACCCGAGGAGACCCAGTACTTC. This sequence joins TRBV10-3 and TRBJ2-5; TRBD2 is a possible D gene (5 bases). The CDR3 extends over 15 amino acids. The V gene lost 3 bases and the J gene lost 5 bases, with 16 bases spanning the gap. Germline CDR1 and CDR2: ENHRY and SYGVKD.